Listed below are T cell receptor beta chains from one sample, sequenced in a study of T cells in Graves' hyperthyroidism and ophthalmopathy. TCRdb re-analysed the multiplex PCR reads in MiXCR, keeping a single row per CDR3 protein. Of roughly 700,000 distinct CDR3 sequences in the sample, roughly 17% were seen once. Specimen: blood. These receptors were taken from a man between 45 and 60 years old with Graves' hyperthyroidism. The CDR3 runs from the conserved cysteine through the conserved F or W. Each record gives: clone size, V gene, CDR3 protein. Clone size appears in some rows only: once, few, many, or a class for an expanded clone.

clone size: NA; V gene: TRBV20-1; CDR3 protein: CSARLRGDTEAFF
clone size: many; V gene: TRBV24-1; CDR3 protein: CATPRPGVGTGELFF
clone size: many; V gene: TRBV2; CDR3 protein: CASSEVRPGEGEQFF
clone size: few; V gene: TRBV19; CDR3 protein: CASSMPGQGNYEQYF
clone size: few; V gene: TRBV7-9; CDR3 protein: CASSGRTSPYNEQFF
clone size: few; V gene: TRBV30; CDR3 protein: CAWSWQSYEQYF
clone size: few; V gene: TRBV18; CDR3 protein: CASSPGGFGHEQYF
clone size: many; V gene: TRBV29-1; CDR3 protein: CSVAHEGYEQYF
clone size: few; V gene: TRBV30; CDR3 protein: CAWGQGERNEQYF
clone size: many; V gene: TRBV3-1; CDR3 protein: CASSQCQDAPTEAFF
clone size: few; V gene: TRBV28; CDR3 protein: CASSLVTGGEVDSPLHF
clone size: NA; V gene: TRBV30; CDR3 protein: CAWSAPFIARLYEQYF
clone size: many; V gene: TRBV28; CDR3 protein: CAGGTGVNSPLHF
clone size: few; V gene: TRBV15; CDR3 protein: CATLLSDRVGGELFF
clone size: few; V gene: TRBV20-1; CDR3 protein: CSAPRVGNTEAFF
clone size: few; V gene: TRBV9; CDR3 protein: CASSVADSYGYTF
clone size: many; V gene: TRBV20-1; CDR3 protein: CSATDGSYEQYF
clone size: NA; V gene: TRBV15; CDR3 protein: CATSRARGLSYEQYF
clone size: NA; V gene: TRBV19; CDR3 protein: CASRPGFSSYEQYF
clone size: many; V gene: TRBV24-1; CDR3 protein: CATSEGVYGYTF
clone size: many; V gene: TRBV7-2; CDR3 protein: CASSPGAGVADTQYF
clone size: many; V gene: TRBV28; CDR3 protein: CASSYVDRGFRDEQFF